These 30 T cell receptor beta chains originate from one sample sequenced in a study of T cell repertoires in cytomegalovirus infection (dated by TCRdb to about 2019). Sequencing was performed on an Illumina HiSeq 1500. TCRdb redid the processing of the public reads, applying fastp at Q25 and MiXCR, and retained in-frame beta chains. CDR3 protein sequences are deduplicated, and each keeps its most common genes and DNA. The sample contains approximately 630,000 distinct CDR3 sequences, 20% to 25% of them found a single time. The ten most abundant clones make up roughly 8% of the sample. Sequencing input: CD8+ T cells from PBMCs. The receptors shown here come from a human donor in good health (CMV status not recorded). Some clones in this sample may be carry-over from other donors' samples.

As for this clonotype: This sequence may be a read error, since a much larger clone differs from it by one base. The chain couples TRBV7-8 to TRBJ1-5; the match to TRBD1 covers 7 bases. J was trimmed by 6 bases and V by 5 bases; bases with no gene match: 4. Germline CDR1 is SGHVS and CDR2 is FQNEAQ. The CDR3 runs to 13 residues. DNA for the CDR3: TGTGCCAGCAGCGAGGACAGGACTCAGCCCCAGCATTTT. Translation gives CASSEDRTQPQHF.

This clonotype showed up many times. The CDR3 spells CASSPHGTGIPYNEQFF. The DNA for the CDR3 is TGTGCCAGCAGCCCACACGGGACAGGGATTCCCTACAATGAGCAGTTCTTC. V and J are TRBV7-9 and TRBJ2-1; TRBD1 matches 9 bases. Germline V gene sequence: CDR1 SEHNR, CDR2 FQNEAQ (reference sequence). The CDR3 extends over 17 amino acids. V dropped 5 bases and J dropped 2; count of bases not matched to a gene: 10.

V usage is TRBV10-3 and J usage is TRBJ2-7, with a tentative D call TRBD2 (6 bases). Germline V CDR1 and CDR2: ENHRY, SYGVKD. The V and J ends lost 4 bases and 5 bases respectively, with 9 bases between them. The CDR3 contains 12 residues. CDR3 sequence reads: CAISGGIHEQYF. The CDR3 DNA follows: TGTGCCATCAGTGGCGGGATCCACGAGCAGTACTTC.

The genes are TRBV12-3 or TRBV12-4 and TRBJ1-3, with D uncertain. This CDR3 is 13 amino acids long. Trimming shortened V by 6 bases and J by 3 bases, and 9 bases separated the two germline ends. The CDR3 loop reads CASRLGGGNTIYF. The CDR3 DNA reads TGTGCCAGCAGGTTGGGTGGTGGAAACACCATATATTTT.

This clonotype has just a few counts. The chain employs TRBV7-9 and TRBJ1-1; no clear D. CDR1 and CDR2 (germline): SEHNR, FQNEAQ (reference sequence). The CDR3 consists of 14 residues. V was cut by 8 bases and J by 1 base, with 14 bases left in between. CDR3 nucleotides: TGTGCCAGCTTTCCAAGTGGAAAGAACACTGAAGCTTTCTTT. Amino acid sequence: CASFPSGKNTEAFF. Full variable domain (rest looked up from reference TRBV7-9 and TRBJ1-1): DTGVSQNPRHKITKRGQNVTFRCDPISEHNRLYWYRQTLGQGPEFLTYFQNEAQLEKSRLLSDRFSAERPKGSFSTLEIQRTEQGDSAMYLCASFPSGKNTEAFFGQGTRLTVV.

This clonotype was recorded a few times. The rearrangement uses TRBV14 and TRBJ2-1; 8 bases fit TRBD2. Unmatched junction bases numbered 10, after V lost 7 bases and J lost 8 bases. The CDR3 has 14 amino acids. Germline CDR1 and CDR2: SGHDN and FVKESK. The CDR3 bases are TGTGCCAGCATATTGCGGGGGGCCCACGATGAGCAGTTCTTC. This codes for CASILRGAHDEQFF. The complete variable domain, with remaining parts taken from reference TRBV14 and TRBJ2-1, reads EAGVTQFPSHSVIEKGQTVTLRCDPISGHDNLYWYRRVMGKEIKFLLHFVKESKQDESGMPNNRFLAERTGGTYSTLKVQPAELEDSGVYFCASILRGAHDEQFFGPGTRLTVL.

This clonotype was seen many times. This chain joins TRBV7-2 and TRBJ2-5; the D is unclear. This CDR3 region has 15 residues. The V end lost 5 bases, the J end lost 4 bases, and 17 bases lay between the germline ends. The germline gives CDR1 SGHTA, CDR2 FQGNSA. CDR3 loop: CASSPSWSSGETQYF. The CDR3 bases are TGTGCCAGCAGCCCATCCTGGTCCTCGGGAGAGACCCAGTACTTC.

This clonotype occurred a few times. A much larger clone lies one base from this, so it may be a read error. This rearrangement joins TRBV2 to TRBJ2-3; D ambiguous. The CDR3 is 13 amino acids. V was shortened by 3 bases and J by 1 base, with 5 bases between the two germline ends. Looked up from germline, CDR1 is SNHLY and CDR2 is FYNNEI. This chain's CDR3 is CASSEAGTDTQYF. The CDR3 DNA reads TGTGCCAGCAGTGAGGCAGGCACAGATACGCAGTATTTT.

The genes are TRBV7-3 and TRBJ2-3; D call uncertain. V lost 5 bases to trimming and J lost 4 bases, with 16 bases between them. Germline assignment: CDR1 SGHTA and CDR2 FQGTGA. The CDR3 is 15 amino acids. This CDR3 is CASSPFPSAADTQYF. CDR3 nucleotide sequence: TGTGCCAGCAGCCCCTTCCCCAGCGCAGCAGATACGCAGTATTTT.

There are many counts of this clonotype. The chain couples TRBV7-2 to TRBJ2-6, with TRBD1 matching 11 bases. Germline CDR1 SGHTA, CDR2 FQGNSA. V shed 3 bases, J shed 0 bases, and the junction held 4 bases outside the gene matches. CDR3 length equals 18 residues. The CDR3 region is CASSLRTGGRSGANVLTF. The CDR3 nucleotides read TGTGCCAGCAGCTTGCGGACAGGGGGCCGCTCTGGGGCCAACGTCCTGACTTTC.

The rearrangement joins TRBV12-3 or TRBV12-4 to TRBJ1-2, with D unresolved. The CDR3 has 14 amino acids. V was cut by 6 bases and J by 8 bases, with 19 bases left in between. The CDR3 coding sequence is TGTGCCAGCAGCGACCACCTCGGGAGGTTCGGCTACACCTTC. Translating it yields CASSDHLGRFGYTF.

About this clonotype: This may arise from a read error, as a much more abundant clone is one base away. The rearrangement uses TRBV11-2 and TRBJ2-1, with D unresolved. From germline, CDR1 is SGHAT and CDR2 FQNNGV. The CDR3 covers 13 residues. V was shortened by 3 bases and J by 7 bases, with 10 bases between the two germline ends. CDR3 region: CASSLPHGNEQFF. CDR3 DNA sequence: TGTGCCAGCAGCTTGCCGCATGGGAATGAGCAGTTCTTC.

On this clonotype: At one of its ends the junction is not consistent with the germline gene, which may arise from a read error. The chain combines TRBV6-2 or TRBV6-3 with TRBJ2-1; D remains unclear. CDR3 length: 11 amino acids. Per germline, CDR1 MNHEY and CDR2 SVGEGT. The CDR3: CANSYLNEQFF. The CDR3 nucleotides read TGTGCCAACAGTTACTTGAATGAGCAGTTCTTC.

The rearrangement joins TRBV7-9 to TRBJ1-4; no firm D call. CDR3 length equals 14 residues. Germline values: CDR1 SEHNR, CDR2 FQNEAQ (reference sequence). V was clipped by 3 bases and J by 8 bases, with 13 bases between them. CDR3 sequence (DNA): TGTGCCAGCAGCTTCCCGACTAGGGAGGAAAAACTGTTTTTT. Amino acids: CASSFPTREEKLFF.

This sequence joins TRBV7-9 and TRBJ2-5, with unresolved D. The CDR3 has 12 amino acids. Germline V lookup: CDR1 SEHNR, CDR2 FQNEAQ (reference sequence). Trimming stripped 10 bases from V and 2 bases from J, with 11 bases between. CDR3: CANSALQETQYF. The DNA of the CDR3 is TGTGCCAACTCGGCATTGCAAGAGACCCAGTACTTC.

Many counts were recorded for this clonotype. This chain connects TRBV7-6 to TRBJ2-2, with D perhaps TRBD2 (5 bases). The V end was cut by 1 base, the J end by 3 bases, with 18 bases between. Germline CDR1 SGHVS, CDR2 FNYEAQ. The CDR3 runs to 18 residues. CDR3 loop: CASSLVGSHRRDTGELFF. CDR3 nucleotides: TGTGCCAGCAGCTTAGTAGGGAGTCATCGACGGGACACCGGGGAGCTGTTTTTT.

This chain uses TRBV7-9 with TRBJ1-1; no clear D gene. Germline V gives CDR1 SEHNR, CDR2 FQNEAQ (reference sequence). V was trimmed by 7 bases and J by 2 bases, leaving 8 bases between them. The CDR3 covers 12 residues. CDR3 bases: TGTGCCAGCACCGCGACCAACACTGAAGCTTTCTTT. Its translation is CASTATNTEAFF. The whole variable domain, remainder taken from reference TRBV7-9 and TRBJ1-1, is DTGVSQNPRHKITKRGQNVTFRCDPISEHNRLYWYRQTLGQGPEFLTYFQNEAQLEKSRLLSDRFSAERPKGSFSTLEIQRTEQGDSAMYLCASTATNTEAFFGQGTRLTVV.

The rearrangement joins TRBV7-2 to TRBJ2-1; weak D call: TRBD2 (6 bases). The V end was cut by 3 bases, the J end by 2 bases, with 20 bases between. The germline gives CDR1 SGHTA, CDR2 FQGNSA. The CDR3 length is 18 residues. The CDR3 DNA sequence: TGTGCCAGCAGCTTCGAACAGGTCGCGCTAGCGACCTACAATGAGCAGTTCTTC. It translates to CASSFEQVALATYNEQFF.

The V gene is TRBV11-1, the J gene TRBJ2-2; the D is unclear. This CDR3 is 16 amino acids long. Trimming left V 1 base short and J 6 bases short, with 15 bases between. Per germline, CDR1 SGHAT and CDR2 FQDESV (reference sequence). CDR3 in amino acids: CASSLVGRRLAGELFF. The CDR3, as DNA: TGTGCCAGCAGCTTAGTCGGCCGACGCCTCGCCGGGGAGCTGTTTTTT.

The V call is TRBV2, the J call TRBJ1-2; no firm D call. V lost 8 bases and J lost 8, with 12 bases in between. This CDR3 region has 11 residues. CDR1 is SNHLY and CDR2 is FYNNEI in the germline V gene. Written as DNA, the CDR3 is TGTGCCAGCTTCGAACCCAACGGCTACACCTTC. Translated, it gives CASFEPNGYTF.

This clonotype was seen a few times. The chain combines TRBV7-3 with TRBJ1-2; TRBD1 aligns across 7 bases. The CDR3 consists of 12 residues. V dropped 5 bases and J dropped 6; count of bases not matched to a gene: 3. Germline loops: CDR1 SGHTA, CDR2 FQGTGA. The CDR3 DNA sequence: TGTGCCAGCAGCATCGGACAGGATGGCTACACCTTC. As protein: CASSIGQDGYTF.

Concerning this clonotype: This may be a read error, as it is one base from a much larger clone. The chain joins TRBV12-3 or TRBV12-4 to TRBJ1-1, with unresolved D. The CDR3 has 12 residues. V lost 4 bases and J 8 bases, leaving 11 bases between the germline ends. The CDR3 DNA reads as TGTGCCAGCAGTTACTCCCTCGCCGAAGCTTTCTTT. It codes for CASSYSLAEAFF.

This clonotype was found many times. The chain is built from TRBV7-9 and TRBJ2-5, with TRBD1 identical over 7 bases. The CDR3 is made up of 14 amino acids. Germline V gene sequence: CDR1 SEHNR, CDR2 FQNEAQ (reference sequence). The trim removed 5 bases at V and 1 base at J, leaving 4 bases unmatched. For the CDR3, the DNA is TGTGCCAGCAGCGCACGGACAGGCCAAGAGACCCAGTACTTC. Translation gives CASSARTGQETQYF.

This clonotype was picked up one time. At one end, the junction sequence differs from germline, possibly due to a read error. The chain is built from TRBV28 and TRBJ2-1, with TRBD1 as a possible D gene (6 bases). The CDR3 has 16 residues. Germline-derived CDR1 and CDR2 are MDHEN and SYDVKM. DNA for the CDR3: TGTGCCAGCAGAATAGAGGGGGTTAGCTCCTACAATAAGCAGTTCTTC. Translated, it gives CASRIEGVSSYNKQFF.

J is TRBJ2-3 and V is TRBV24-1; no reliable D call. Germline CDR1 is KGHDR and CDR2 is SFDVKD. Trimming shortened V by 0 bases and J by 2 bases, and 11 bases separated the two germline ends. There are 16 residues in the CDR3. The CDR3 region is CATSDLDRADTDTQYF. The CDR3 DNA sequence: TGTGCCACCAGTGATTTGGATAGGGCCGACACAGATACGCAGTATTTT.

V usage is TRBV20-1 and J usage is TRBJ2-7; no firm D call. CDR3 length: 16 residues. The germline V and J ends were trimmed by 0 bases and 2 bases, with 17 bases remaining between them. In germline, CDR1 is DFQATT, CDR2 SNEGSKA (reference sequence). DNA for the CDR3: TGCAGTGCTAGAGACCCTCAAGAGACGGTAGCCTACGAGCAGTACGTC. Translated: CSARDPQETVAYEQYV.

Ten or more counts support this clonotype. The V and J genes are TRBV19 and TRBJ1-5; 10 bases fit TRBD1. The germline gives CDR1 LNHDA, CDR2 SQIVND (reference sequence). The CDR3 sequence is 16 residues long. The ends lost 7 bases at V and 4 bases at J; junction bases unmatched: 10. CDR3 nucleotides: TGTGCCAGTACCCTGACAGGGGGCTTTGGTAATCAGCCCCAGCATTTT. This encodes CASTLTGGFGNQPQHF.

The chain uses TRBV2 and TRBJ1-2, with D possibly matching TRBD1 (6 bases). The V gene lost 3 bases and the J gene lost 9 bases, with 20 bases spanning the gap. Germline assignment: CDR1 SNHLY and CDR2 FYNNEI. CDR3 length: 15 amino acids. Written as DNA, the CDR3 is TGTGCCAGCAGTGAGGATGGGGGCTTTAACAGACGCTACACCTTC. This gives the protein CASSEDGGFNRRYTF.

On this clonotype: One end of the junction does not line up with germline, which may come from a read error. J is TRBJ1-1 and V is TRBV28; weak D call: TRBD1 (6 bases). Germline V gene data show CDR1 as MDHEN and CDR2 as SYDVKM. The CDR3 spans 14 residues. The CDR3 region has the DNA TGTGTCAGCATTGCCAGGGGCCAGAACACTGAAGCTTTCTTT. Protein product: CVSIARGQNTEAFF.

This chain joins TRBV7-2 and TRBJ2-1, with D possibly being TRBD1 (5 bases). Per the germline V gene, CDR1 is SGHTA and CDR2 is FQGNSA. This CDR3 contains 13 residues. Trimming stripped 11 bases from V and 7 bases from J, with 18 bases between. CDR3 protein: CAGQTPPANEQFF. The CDR3 DNA reads TGTGCCGGACAAACACCCCCAGCGAATGAGCAGTTCTTC.